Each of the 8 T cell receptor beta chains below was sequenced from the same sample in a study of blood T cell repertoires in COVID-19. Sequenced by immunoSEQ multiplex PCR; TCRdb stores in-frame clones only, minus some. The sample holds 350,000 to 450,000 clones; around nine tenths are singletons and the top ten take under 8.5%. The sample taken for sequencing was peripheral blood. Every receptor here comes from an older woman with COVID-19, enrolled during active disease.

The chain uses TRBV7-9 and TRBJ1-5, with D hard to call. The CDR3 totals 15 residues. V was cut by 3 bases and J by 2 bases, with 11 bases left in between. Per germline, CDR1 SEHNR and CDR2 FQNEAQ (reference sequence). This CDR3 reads CASSFGLQGNQPQHF. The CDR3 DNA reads TGTGCCAGCAGCTTTGGCCTTCAGGGCAATCAGCCCCAGCATTTT.

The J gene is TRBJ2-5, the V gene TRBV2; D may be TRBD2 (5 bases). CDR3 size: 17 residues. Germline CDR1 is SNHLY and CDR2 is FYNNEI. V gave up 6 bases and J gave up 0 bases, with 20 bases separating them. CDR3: CASSEDWAAPYQETQYF. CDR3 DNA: TGTGCCAGCAGCGAGGACTGGGCAGCACCGTACCAAGAGACCCAGTACTTC.

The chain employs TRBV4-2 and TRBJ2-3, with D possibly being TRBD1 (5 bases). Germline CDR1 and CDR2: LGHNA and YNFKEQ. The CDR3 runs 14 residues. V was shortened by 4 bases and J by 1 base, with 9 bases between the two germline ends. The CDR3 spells CASSPGSGTDTQYF. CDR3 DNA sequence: TGTGCCAGCAGCCCAGGGTCCGGCACAGATACGCAGTATTTT.

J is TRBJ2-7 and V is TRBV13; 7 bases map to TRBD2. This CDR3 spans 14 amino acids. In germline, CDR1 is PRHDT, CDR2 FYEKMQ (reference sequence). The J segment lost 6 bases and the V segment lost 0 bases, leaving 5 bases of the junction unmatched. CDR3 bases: TGTGCCAGCAGCTTAGGTCGGGGAGGGCCCGAGCAGTACTTC. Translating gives CASSLGRGGPEQYF.

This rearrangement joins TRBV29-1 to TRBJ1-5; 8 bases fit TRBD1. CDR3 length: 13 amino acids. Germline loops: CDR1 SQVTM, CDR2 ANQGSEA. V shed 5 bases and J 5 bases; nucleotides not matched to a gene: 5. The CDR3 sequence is CSVLSGGHQPQHF. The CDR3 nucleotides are TGCAGCGTTCTATCAGGGGGCCATCAGCCCCAGCATTTT.

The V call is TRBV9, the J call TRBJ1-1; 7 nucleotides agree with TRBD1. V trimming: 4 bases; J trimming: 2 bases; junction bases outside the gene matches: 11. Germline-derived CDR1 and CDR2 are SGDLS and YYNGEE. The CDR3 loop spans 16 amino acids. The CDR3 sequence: CASSFTGTVLNTEAFF. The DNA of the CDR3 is TGTGCCAGCAGCTTCACCGGGACAGTATTAAACACTGAAGCTTTCTTT.

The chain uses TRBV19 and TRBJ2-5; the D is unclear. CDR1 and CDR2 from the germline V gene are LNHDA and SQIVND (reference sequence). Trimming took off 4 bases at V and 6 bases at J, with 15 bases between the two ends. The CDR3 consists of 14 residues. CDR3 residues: CASSNSGSSKTQYF. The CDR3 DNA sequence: TGTGCCAGTAGTAACTCAGGTTCTTCGAAGACCCAGTACTTC.

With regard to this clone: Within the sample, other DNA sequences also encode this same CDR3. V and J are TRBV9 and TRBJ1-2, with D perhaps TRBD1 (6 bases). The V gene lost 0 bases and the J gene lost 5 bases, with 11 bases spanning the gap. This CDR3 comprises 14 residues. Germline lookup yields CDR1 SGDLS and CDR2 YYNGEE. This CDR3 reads CASSVGQGSYGYTF. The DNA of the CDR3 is TGTGCCAGCAGCGTAGGTCAGGGGTCGTATGGCTACACCTTC.